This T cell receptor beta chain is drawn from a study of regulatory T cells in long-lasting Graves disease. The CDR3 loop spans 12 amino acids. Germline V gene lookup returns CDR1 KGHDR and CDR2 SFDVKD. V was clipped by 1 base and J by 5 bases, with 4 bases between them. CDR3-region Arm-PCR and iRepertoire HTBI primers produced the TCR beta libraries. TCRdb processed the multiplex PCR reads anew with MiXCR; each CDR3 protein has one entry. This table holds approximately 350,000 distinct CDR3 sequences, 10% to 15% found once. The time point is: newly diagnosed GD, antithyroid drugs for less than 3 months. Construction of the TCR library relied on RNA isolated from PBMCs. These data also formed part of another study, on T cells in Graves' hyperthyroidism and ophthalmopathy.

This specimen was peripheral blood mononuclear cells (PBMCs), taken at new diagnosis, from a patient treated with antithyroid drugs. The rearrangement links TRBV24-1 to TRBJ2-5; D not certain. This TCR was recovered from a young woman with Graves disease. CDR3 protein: CATSDFLETQYF. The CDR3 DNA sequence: TGTGCCACCAGTGATTTTCTCGAGACCCAGTACTTC.